The 3 T cell receptor beta chains presented below share a single source sample, sequenced in a study of T cell responses to AZD1222 COVID-19 vaccine. Assay used: immunoSEQ multiplex PCR; TCRdb lists only in-frame clones, some missing. The sample records over 120,000 clones, roughly 90% being singletons. The specimen comprised peripheral blood, sampled 28 days after the second AZD1222 dose. All receptors derive from an adult who received the AZD1222 COVID-19 vaccine.

This clone came up once. The chain carries TRBV9 and TRBJ1-3; unclear D gene. The CDR3 sequence is 16 residues long. CDR1 is SGDLS and CDR2 is YYNGEE in the germline V gene. Between the trimmed V and J ends, which lost 5 bases and 0 bases, there was a span of 15 bases. This CDR3 reads CASSRLGVSSGNTIYF. In nucleotides, the CDR3 is TGTGCCAGCAGTCGACTCGGGGTGAGCTCTGGAAACACCATATATTTT.

This clone was counted a single time. The chain recombines TRBV9 with TRBJ1-4; maybe TRBD1 (5 bases). Trimming removed 6 bases from V and 11 bases from J, with 20 bases in between. From germline, CDR1 is SGDLS and CDR2 YYNGEE. This CDR3 has 14 amino acids. DNA for the CDR3: TGTGCCAGCACCCGGGACCCCTCGCCGGGCAAACTGTTTTTT. It codes for CASTRDPSPGKLFF.

A few counts support this clone. The chain links TRBV7-2 to TRBJ1-1; TRBD1 might be the D (5 bases). The length of the CDR3 is 13 residues. V lost 2 bases to trimming and J lost 3 bases, with 7 bases between them. CDR1 SGHTA and CDR2 FQGNSA come from the germline V gene. The CDR3 coding sequence is TGTGCCAGCAGCTTAAGGGGCCACACTGAAGCTTTCTTT. Its protein product is CASSLRGHTEAFF. The variable domain in full, completed from reference TRBV7-2 and TRBJ1-1, reads GAGVSQSPSNKVTEKGKDVELRCDPISGHTALYWYRQSLGQGLEFLIYFQGNSAPDKSGLPSDRFSAERTGGSVSTLTIQRTQQEDSAVYLCASSLRGHTEAFFGQGTRLTVV.